Described below is a single T cell receptor (beta chain) sequence and its context. Antigen specificity is unknown. The data were taken from a study of PD-1 blockade in classical Hodgkin lymphoma. Study-wide points: Patients with an early start, nivolumab under 1 year after ASCT, were excluded. Only CD4+ TCR diversity, not CD8+, had risen significantly by C4D1. Repertoire differences have undefined causes, possibly disease activity or prior therapy. Those achieving complete response showed baseline diversity like newly diagnosed patients.

Noted time point: cycle 4 day 1 (C4D1), after more than five weeks of nivolumab. Brentuximab vedotin exposure varied among the patients, all of whom had relapsed after autologous stem cell transplantation. CDR1 is SGHDT, CDR2 YYEEEE, per germline. The CDR3 extends over 14 amino acids. Clones were read by immunoSEQ multiplex PCR, and TCRdb kept only the in-frame ones, dropping some. The sample holds under 45,000 clones, 55% to 70% seen once. The sample consisted of peripheral blood mononuclear cells (PBMCs), taken before the fourth cycle of nivolumab. The source of this sequence is a human donor with classical Hodgkin lymphoma. This chain links TRBV5-6 with TRBJ2-5; D uncertain. The J call may be in error: the DNA end matches TRBJ2-7 better. This CDR3 is CASSLEGRLYEQYF. The CDR3 DNA reads TGTGCCAGCAGCTTGGAGGGCAGACTCTACGAGCAGTACTTC.